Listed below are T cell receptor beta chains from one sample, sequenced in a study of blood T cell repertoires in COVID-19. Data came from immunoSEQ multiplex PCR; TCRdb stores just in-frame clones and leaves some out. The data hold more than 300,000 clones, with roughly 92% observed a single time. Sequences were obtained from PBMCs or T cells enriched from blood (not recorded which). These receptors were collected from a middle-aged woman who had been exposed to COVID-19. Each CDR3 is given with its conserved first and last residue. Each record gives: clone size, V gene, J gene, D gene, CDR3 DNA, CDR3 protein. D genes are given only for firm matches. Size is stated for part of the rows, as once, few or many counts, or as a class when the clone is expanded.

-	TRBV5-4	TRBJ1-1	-	TGTGCCAGCACCTTGGGCGGGTTGAACACTGAAGCTTTCTTT	CASTLGGLNTEAFF
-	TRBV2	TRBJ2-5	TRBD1	TGTGCCAGCAGGTACAGGGGTGGAGAGACCCAGTACTTC	CASRYRGGETQYF
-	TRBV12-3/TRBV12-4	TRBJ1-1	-	TGTGCCAGCATTCTCTCGGGAGGGACTGAAGCTTTCTTT	CASILSGGTEAFF
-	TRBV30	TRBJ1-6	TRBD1	TGTGCCTGTGCGAGGACAGGCGCATTTTCACCCCTCCACTTT	CACARTGAFSPLHF
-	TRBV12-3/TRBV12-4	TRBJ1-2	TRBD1	TGTGCCAGCAGTTTACAGGGGGTCGGCTACACCTTC	CASSLQGVGYTF
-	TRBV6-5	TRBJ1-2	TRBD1	TGTGCCAGCAGGGACGACAGGGCCCCTAACTATGGCTACACCTTC	CASRDDRAPNYGYTF
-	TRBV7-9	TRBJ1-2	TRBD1	TGTGCCAGCAGTTCTAACGCAGGGGGCGCTGGCTATGGCTACACCTTC	CASSSNAGGAGYGYTF
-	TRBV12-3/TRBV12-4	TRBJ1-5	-	TGTGCCAGCAGTGCGACAGGCGATCAGCCCCAGCATTTT	CASSATGDQPQHF
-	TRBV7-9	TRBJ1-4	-	TGTGCCAGCAGCTTTCTAGTCCGGACAGATGAAAAACTGTTTTTT	CASSFLVRTDEKLFF
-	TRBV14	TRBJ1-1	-	TGTGCCAGCAGACTTCCTCAGACTTGGGGGCCTGAAGCTTTCTTT	CASRLPQTWGPEAFF
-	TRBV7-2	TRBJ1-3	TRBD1	TGTGCCAGCAGCTTCAGACAGGGCTCTGGAAACACCATATATTTT	CASSFRQGSGNTIYF
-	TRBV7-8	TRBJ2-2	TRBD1	TGTGCCAGCAGCCGGCGGACAGGGAACACCGGGGAGCTGTTTTTT	CASSRRTGNTGELFF
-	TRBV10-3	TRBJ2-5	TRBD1	TGTGCCTCGAAGGGGGACAGTCTGGAGACCCAGTACTTC	CASKGDSLETQYF
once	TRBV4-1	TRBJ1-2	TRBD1	TGCGCCAGCAGCCAAGATCCGGGACAGGACTATGGCTACACCTTC	CASSQDPGQDYGYTF
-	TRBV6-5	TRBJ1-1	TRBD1	TGTGCCAGCAGTTACCTGGACAGGGGTAAAGCTTTCTTT	CASSYLDRGKAFF
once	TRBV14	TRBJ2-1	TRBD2	TGTGCCAGCAGCAAGACTAGCGGGGGAGGGAATGAGCAGTTCTTC	CASSKTSGGGNEQFF
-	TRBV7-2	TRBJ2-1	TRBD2	TGTGCCAGCAGCTTAGAAGCGAGCGGGACCCGAGAGCAGTTCTTC	CASSLEASGTREQFF
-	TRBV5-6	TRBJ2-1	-	TGTGCCAGCAGCTTGCAAGGACTGTTCGTGGGCGATGAGCAGTTCTTC	CASSLQGLFVGDEQFF
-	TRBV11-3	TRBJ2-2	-	TGTGCCAGCAGCACGAGAGCGGGCCCCGGGGAGCTGTTTTTT	CASSTRAGPGELFF
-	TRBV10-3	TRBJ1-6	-	TGTGCCATCAAGCGGGACGCCGATGGGAGTTCACCCCTCCACTTT	CAIKRDADGSSPLHF
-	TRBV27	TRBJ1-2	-	TGTGCCAGCAGTAACGCAGGGTTCGAGGGCTACACCTTC	CASSNAGFEGYTF
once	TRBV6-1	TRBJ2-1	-	TGTGCCAGCAGTGAATCCACTATCTACAATGAGCAGTTCTTC	CASSESTIYNEQFF